This TCR beta chain is drawn from a study of CD8+ T cells in alopecia areata. Points from the study as a whole: During tofacitinib treatment, many expanded lesional clones remained in scalp and blood.

RNA was isolated and reverse transcribed to cDNA, the sequencing template. Only in-frame clones appear in the TCRdb table, and some are missing; sequencing was by immunoSEQ multiplex PCR. Of 100,000 to 130,000 clones listed, 84% are singletons. As for treatment: oral pan-JAK inhibitor, 5-10 mg twice daily. Samples from alopecia areata patients were lesional scalp punch biopsies and peripheral blood. The sample holds one count of this clone. What it binds is unknown. The CDR3 is 14 residues long. V lost 3 bases to trimming and J lost 0 bases, with 3 bases between them. The germline CDR1 and CDR2 sequences are SGHVS and FQNEAQ.

The input for sequencing was CD8+ T cells sorted from blood, taken at week 24, from a patient treated with tofacitinib. The clonotype comes from a human donor with alopecia areata. The chain employs TRBV7-8 and TRBJ2-6; D uncertain. CDR3 nucleotide sequence: TGTGCCAGCAGCTTCGCCTCTGGGGCCAACGTCCTGACTTTC. The encoded protein is CASSFASGANVLTF. The whole variable domain, remainder taken from reference TRBV7-8 and TRBJ2-6, is GAGVSQSPRYKVAKRGQDVALRCDPISGHVSLFWYQQALGQGPEFLTYFQNEAQLDKSGLPSDRFFAERPEGSVSTLKIQRTQQEDSAVYLCASSFASGANVLTFGAGSRLTVL.